This paragraph reports one T cell receptor beta chain. Its antigen remains undetermined. Base qualities are missing; no much larger clone stands one base away. These data belong to a study of blood T cell repertoires in COVID-19 (dated by TCRdb to 2018 to 2020). In the study overall: Samples from collaborators originated in the United States, Italy and Spain and spanned both the acute and convalescent phases of COVID-19. Where available, HLA class I and class II types were taken from metadata supplied by the sample provider and were not determined by assay-based typing. The samples were drawn from the first 160 participants of the ongoing ImmuneRACE study and from 1,254 subjects provided by 6 global collaborators. The sample metadata nearly always contained a de-identified subject ID, COVID-19 status, age in years and sex. The prospective study material was composed of cDNA or gDNA derived from T cells, B-cell-depleted T cells, or PBMCs. The repertoires were released in a freely available public database meant as a resource for research on the immune response to SARS-CoV-2. The dataset comprised deeply sampled blood TCRbeta repertoires from subjects exposed to, actively infected with, or recovered from COVID-19.

Taken from the germline V gene (reference sequence), the CDR1 and CDR2 loops are SGHNT and YYREEE. The CDR3 spans 15 residues, from the cysteine through the phenylalanine. Just CDR3 DNA is preserved here, 45 bases in frame from base 1. Germline trimming amounts to 4 bases on V and 6 bases on J, with 6 as the count of junction bases outside the gene matches. Participants in the prospective study were enrolled through a virtual design, were aged roughly 18 to 100 years, and lived in 24 United States geographic areas. In the prospective study, cohorts were assigned on the basis of participant-reported clinical history obtained from a screening survey and a study questionnaire. Recovered participants in ImmuneRACE Cohort 3 were defined by two consecutive negative NP/OP PCR tests, clearance by a healthcare professional, or resolution of symptoms. Mobile phlebotomists in the prospective study collected whole blood, serum and a nasopharyngeal or oropharyngeal swab from every participant. Prospective study participants could optionally give additional blood draws and questionnaires over an approximately 2-month period. Before DNA extraction, blood samples from the prospective study were shipped at room temperature or frozen.

Here is what the overall study found, with its caveats: The amount of clinical and demographic metadata varied by source and participant and was provided uncurated.

TCRbeta CDR3 regions were amplified from genomic DNA by means of the immunoSEQ Assay, a bias-controlled multiplex PCR. The authors processed their data as follows. Within the assay, amplification of reference gene primers was used to estimate how many nucleated cells each sample contained. To quantify the absolute abundance of each unique TCRbeta CDR3 rearrangement, sequence reads were collapsed and filtered. For each sample, productive Simpson clonality was calculated as the square root of Simpson's diversity index over productive rearrangements. The immuneACCESS repertoire file appears here via TCRdb, limited to in-frame rearrangements. These files lack a portion of the clones; in checked studies, under half of the deficit traces to unresolved V genes, and the cause of the others is not known. V, J and clone size are taken as reported in that table, and D and trimming were inferred from the DNA itself. For this sample the table gives roughly 250,000 clones, of which about nine tenths were detected only once. The ten top clones hold about 1.9% of the sample.

This clonotype was sampled from a young woman who had recovered from COVID-19. The rearrangement combines TRBV5-4 with TRBJ2-1, and 11 junction bases match TRBD1. Input material: PBMCs or T cells enriched from blood (not recorded which). The DNA is TGTGCCAGCAGCGGGTCGGGACAGGGGGTCAATGAGCAGTTCTTC. Its translation is CASSGSGQGVNEQFF.